This T cell receptor (beta chain) was recovered during a study of blood T cell repertoires in COVID-19. Overall study: Specimens from acute and convalescent COVID-19 originated in the United States, Italy and Spain. PBMCs, B-cell-depleted T cells, or T cells were the source of the cDNA or gDNA that made up the material.

Methods used by the authors: Reference gene primer amplification gave estimated nucleated cell counts. The method was immunoSEQ multiplex PCR; TCRdb's version includes in-frame clones alone and lacks a portion of them. From that table come the V and J calls and clone size; the DNA was used to work out D and trimming. The sample records some 75,000 clones, around 76% being singletons. Trimming removed 1 base from V and 0 bases from J, with 9 bases in between. The CDR3 consists of 15 residues. The germline CDR1 and CDR2 sequences are MDHEN and SYDVKM. This chain links TRBV28 with TRBJ1-1, with D unclear. The material sequenced was peripheral blood. This TCR was sampled from a woman of 80 years or more with active or convalescent COVID-19. The CDR3 sequence is CASSLSGSLNTEAFF. CDR3 DNA sequence: TGTGCCAGCAGTTTATCAGGTAGTCTGAACACTGAAGCTTTCTTT.